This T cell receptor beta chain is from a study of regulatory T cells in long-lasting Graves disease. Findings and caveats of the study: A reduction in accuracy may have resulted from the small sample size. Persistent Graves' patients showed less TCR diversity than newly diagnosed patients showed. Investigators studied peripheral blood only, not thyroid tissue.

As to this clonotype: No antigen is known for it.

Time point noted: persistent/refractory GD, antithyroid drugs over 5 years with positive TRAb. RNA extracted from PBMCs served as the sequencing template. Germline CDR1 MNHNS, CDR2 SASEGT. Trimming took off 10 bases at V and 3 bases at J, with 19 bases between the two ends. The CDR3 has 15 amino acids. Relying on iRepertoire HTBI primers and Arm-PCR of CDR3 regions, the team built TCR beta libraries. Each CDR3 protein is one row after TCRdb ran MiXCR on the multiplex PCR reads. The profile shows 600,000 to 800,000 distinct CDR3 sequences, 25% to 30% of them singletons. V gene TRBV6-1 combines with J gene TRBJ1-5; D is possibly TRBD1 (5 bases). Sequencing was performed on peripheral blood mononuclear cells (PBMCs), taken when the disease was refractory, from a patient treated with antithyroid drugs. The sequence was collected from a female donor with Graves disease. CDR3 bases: TGTGCCACCCAAAGGAAGGGGTCCTTCAATCAGCCCCAGCATTTT. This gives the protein CATQRKGSFNQPQHF.